What follows describes a single T cell receptor beta chain. Sequencing was performed with immunoSEQ multiplex PCR; in TCRdb, only in-frame clones are kept and a portion is missing. The top ten clones hold less than 15% of a sample with under 150,000 clones, about 91% of them seen once. This record belongs to a study of T cell responses to AZD1222 COVID-19 vaccine. Study-level information: Analysis merged second doses at about 4 or about 12 weeks.

V was shortened by 9 bases and J by 3 bases, with 18 bases between the two germline ends. The length of the CDR3 is 15 residues. Per the germline V gene, CDR1 is KGHDR and CDR2 is SFDVKD. The sequenced sample was peripheral blood, obtained on day 0 of AZD1222 vaccination. This receptor was obtained from an adult in good health. The genes are TRBV24-1 and TRBJ2-3; a possible D gene is TRBD1 (6 bases). CDR3: CATAVGAGFTDTQYF. CDR3 in DNA: TGTGCCACCGCCGTGGGGGCCGGGTTTACAGATACGCAGTATTTT.